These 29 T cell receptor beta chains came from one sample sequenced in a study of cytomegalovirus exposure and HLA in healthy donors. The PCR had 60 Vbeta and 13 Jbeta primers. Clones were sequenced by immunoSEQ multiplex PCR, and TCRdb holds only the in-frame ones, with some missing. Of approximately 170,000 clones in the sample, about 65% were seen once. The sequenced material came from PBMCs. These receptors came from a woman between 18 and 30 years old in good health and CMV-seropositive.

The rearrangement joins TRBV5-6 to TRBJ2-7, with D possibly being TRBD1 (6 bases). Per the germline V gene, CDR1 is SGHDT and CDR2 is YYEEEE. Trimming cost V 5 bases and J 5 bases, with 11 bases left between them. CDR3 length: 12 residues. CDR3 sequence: CASSSGTHEQYF. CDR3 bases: TGTGCCAGCAGTTCCGGGACACACGAGCAGTACTTC.

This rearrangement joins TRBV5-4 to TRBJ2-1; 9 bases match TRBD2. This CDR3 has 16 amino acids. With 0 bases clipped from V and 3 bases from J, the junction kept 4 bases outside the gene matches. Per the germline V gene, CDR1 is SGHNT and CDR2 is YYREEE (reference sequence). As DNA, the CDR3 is TGTGCCAGCAGCTTGGAAGCGGGGGGCTTCTACAATGAGCAGTTCTTC. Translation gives CASSLEAGGFYNEQFF.

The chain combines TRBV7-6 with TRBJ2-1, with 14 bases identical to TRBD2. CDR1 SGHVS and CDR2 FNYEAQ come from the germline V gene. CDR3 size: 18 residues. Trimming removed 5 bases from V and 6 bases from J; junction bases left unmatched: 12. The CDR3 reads CASSLRLAGGPLGNEQFF. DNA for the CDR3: TGTGCCAGCAGCCTGCGACTAGCGGGGGGGCCGTTAGGCAATGAGCAGTTCTTC. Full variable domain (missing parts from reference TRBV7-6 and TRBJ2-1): GAGVSQSPRYKVTKRGQDVALRCDPISGHVSLYWYRQALGQGPEFLTYFNYEAQQDKSGLPNDRFSAERPEGSISTLTIQRTEQRDSAMYRCASSLRLAGGPLGNEQFFGPGTRLTVL.

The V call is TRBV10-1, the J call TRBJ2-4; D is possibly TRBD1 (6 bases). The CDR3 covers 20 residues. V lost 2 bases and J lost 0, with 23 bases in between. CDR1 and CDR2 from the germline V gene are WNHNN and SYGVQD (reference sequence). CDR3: CASSEGQLKFSRQAKNIQYF. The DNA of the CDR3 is TGCGCCAGCAGTGAGGGACAGCTTAAATTTAGTCGGCAAGCCAAAAACATTCAGTACTTC.

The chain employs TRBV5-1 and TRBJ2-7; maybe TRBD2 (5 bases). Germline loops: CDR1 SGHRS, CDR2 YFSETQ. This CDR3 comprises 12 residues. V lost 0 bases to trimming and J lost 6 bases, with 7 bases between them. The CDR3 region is CASSLGGSEQYF. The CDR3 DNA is TGCGCCAGCAGCTTGGGAGGGAGCGAGCAGTACTTC.

The CDR3 nucleotides are TGTGCCAGCAGCTTAGGTTCACCGAGGGAGCCCCAGCATTTT. This codes for CASSLGSPREPQHF. The chain couples TRBV7-9 to TRBJ1-5, with unresolved D. There are 14 residues in the CDR3. V lost 1 base, J lost 8 bases, and 12 bases lay in between. The germline V gene encodes CDR1 SEHNR and CDR2 FQNEAQ (reference sequence).

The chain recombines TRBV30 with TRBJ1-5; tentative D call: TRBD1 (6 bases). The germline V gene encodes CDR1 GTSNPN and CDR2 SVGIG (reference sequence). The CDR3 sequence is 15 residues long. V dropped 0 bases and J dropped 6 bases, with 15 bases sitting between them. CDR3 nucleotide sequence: TGTGCCTGGAGTGTTAGAGGGTCAGGGGTTCAGCCCCAGCATTTT. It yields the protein CAWSVRGSGVQPQHF.

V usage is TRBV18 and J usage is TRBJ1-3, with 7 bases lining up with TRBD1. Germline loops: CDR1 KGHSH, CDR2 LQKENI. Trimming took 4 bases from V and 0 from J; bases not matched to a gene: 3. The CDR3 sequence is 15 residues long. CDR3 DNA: TGTGCCAGCTCACTAGGGACAGTCTCTGGAAACACCATATATTTT. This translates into CASSLGTVSGNTIYF.

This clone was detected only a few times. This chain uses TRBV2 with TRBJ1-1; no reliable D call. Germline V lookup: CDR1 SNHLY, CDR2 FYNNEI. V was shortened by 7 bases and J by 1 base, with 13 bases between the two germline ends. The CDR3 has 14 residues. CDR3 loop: CASTIRRGNTEAFF. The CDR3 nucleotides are TGTGCCAGCACCATTAGACGGGGGAACACTGAAGCTTTCTTT.

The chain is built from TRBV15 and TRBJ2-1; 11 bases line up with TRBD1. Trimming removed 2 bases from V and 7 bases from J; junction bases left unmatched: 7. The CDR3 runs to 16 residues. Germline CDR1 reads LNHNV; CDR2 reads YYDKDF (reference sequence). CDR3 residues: CATSRRRTGGGNEQFF. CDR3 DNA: TGTGCCACCAGCAGAAGGAGGACAGGGGGCGGGAATGAGCAGTTCTTC.

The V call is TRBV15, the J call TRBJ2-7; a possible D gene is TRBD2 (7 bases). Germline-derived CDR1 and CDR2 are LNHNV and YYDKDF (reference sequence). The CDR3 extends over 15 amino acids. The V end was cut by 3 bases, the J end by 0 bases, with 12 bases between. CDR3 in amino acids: CATSRDRGASYEQYF. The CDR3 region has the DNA TGTGCCACCAGCAGGGACCGGGGGGCCTCCTACGAGCAGTACTTC.

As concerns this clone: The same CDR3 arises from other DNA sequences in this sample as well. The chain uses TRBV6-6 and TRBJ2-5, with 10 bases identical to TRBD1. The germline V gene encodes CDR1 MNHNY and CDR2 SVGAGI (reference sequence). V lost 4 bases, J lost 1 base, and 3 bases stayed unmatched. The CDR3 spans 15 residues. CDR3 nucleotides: TGTGCCAGCAGTTCCCGGGACAGGGGCCAAGAGACCCAGTACTTC. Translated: CASSSRDRGQETQYF.

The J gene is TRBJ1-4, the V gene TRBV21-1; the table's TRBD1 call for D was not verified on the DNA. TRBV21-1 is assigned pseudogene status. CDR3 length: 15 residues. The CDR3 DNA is TGTGCCAGCAGCAAAAGAGACACAACTAATGAAAAACTGTTTTTT. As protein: CASSKRDTTNEKLFF.

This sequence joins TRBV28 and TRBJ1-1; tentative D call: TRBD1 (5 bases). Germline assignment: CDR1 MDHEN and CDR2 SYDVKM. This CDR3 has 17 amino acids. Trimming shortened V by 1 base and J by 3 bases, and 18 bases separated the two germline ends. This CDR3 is CASSLYSGRGKDTEAFF. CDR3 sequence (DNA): TGTGCCAGCAGTTTATACTCTGGGCGGGGGAAGGACACTGAAGCTTTCTTT.

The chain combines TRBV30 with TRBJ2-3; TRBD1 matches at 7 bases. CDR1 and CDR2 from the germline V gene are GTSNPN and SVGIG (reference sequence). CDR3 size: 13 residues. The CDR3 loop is CVGDRESTDTQYF. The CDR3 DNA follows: TGTGTGGGAGACAGGGAAAGCACAGATACGCAGTATTTT.

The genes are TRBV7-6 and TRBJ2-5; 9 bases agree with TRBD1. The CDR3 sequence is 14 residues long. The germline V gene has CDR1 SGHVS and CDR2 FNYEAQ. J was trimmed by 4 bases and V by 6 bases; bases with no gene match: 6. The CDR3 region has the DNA TGTGCCAGCAGGGCAACAGGGGGCGTAGAGACCCAGTACTTC. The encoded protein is CASRATGGVETQYF.

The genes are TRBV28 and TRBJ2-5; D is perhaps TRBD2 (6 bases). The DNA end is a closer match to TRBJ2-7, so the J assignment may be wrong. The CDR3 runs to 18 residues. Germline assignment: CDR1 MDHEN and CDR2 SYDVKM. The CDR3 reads CASREAVHSPRESYEQYF. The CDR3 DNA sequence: TGTGCCAGCAGGGAGGCTGTCCATTCCCCTCGGGAGTCTTACGAGCAGTACTTC.

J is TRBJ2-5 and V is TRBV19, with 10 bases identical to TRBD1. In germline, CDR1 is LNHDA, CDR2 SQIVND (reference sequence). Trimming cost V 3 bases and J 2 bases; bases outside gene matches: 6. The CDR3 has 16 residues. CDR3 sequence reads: CASSIAGTGAQETQYF. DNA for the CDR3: TGTGCCAGTAGTATCGCTGGGACAGGGGCGCAAGAGACCCAGTACTTC.

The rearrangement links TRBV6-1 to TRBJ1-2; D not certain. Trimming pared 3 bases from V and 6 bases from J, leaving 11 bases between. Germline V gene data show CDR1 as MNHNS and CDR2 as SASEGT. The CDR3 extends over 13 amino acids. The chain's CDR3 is CASSDRGIDGYTF. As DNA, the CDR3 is TGTGCCAGCAGTGACCGGGGAATTGATGGCTACACCTTC.

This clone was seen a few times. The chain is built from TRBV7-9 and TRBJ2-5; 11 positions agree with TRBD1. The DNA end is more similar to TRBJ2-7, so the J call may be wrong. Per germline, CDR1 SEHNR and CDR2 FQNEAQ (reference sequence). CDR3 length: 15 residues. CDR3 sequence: CASSHTGTGGHEQYF. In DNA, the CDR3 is TGTGCCAGCAGCCATACAGGGACAGGGGGACACGAGCAGTACTTC.

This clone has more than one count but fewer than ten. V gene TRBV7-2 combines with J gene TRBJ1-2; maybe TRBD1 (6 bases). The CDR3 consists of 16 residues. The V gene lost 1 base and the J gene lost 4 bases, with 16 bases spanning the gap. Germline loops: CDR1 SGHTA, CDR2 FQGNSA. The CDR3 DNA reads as TGTGCCAGCAGCTTAGGTGACCCAGGGGTAGGCTATGGCTACACCTTC. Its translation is CASSLGDPGVGYGYTF.

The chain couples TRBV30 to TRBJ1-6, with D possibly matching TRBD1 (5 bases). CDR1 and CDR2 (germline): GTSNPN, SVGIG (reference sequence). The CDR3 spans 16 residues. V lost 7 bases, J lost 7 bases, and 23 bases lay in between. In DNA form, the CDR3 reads TGTGCCTTGACCCCCGACAGCTCGGGTGGCAATTCACCCCTCCACTTT. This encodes CALTPDSSGGNSPLHF.

The CDR3 DNA is TGTGCCAGCAGCCAAGCGGGGGGTAGCTCCTACAATGAGCAGTTCTTC. Its translation is CASSQAGGSSYNEQFF. The chain uses TRBV6-6 and TRBJ2-1, with TRBD2 matching 9 bases. The CDR3 covers 16 residues. From germline, CDR1 is MNHNY and CDR2 SVGAGI (reference sequence). After removal of 6 bases from V and 0 bases from J, the junction contained 6 bases not matched to a gene.

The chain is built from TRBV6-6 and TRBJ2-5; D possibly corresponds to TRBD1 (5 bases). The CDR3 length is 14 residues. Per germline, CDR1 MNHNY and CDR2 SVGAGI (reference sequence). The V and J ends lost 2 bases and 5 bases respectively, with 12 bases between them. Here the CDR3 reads CASSYIQGIETQYF. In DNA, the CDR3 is TGTGCCAGCAGTTACATTCAGGGTATCGAGACCCAGTACTTC.

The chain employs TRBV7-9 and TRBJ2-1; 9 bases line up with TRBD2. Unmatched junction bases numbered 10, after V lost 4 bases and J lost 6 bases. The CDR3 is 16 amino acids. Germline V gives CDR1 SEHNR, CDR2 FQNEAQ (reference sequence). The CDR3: CASSSRTSDRPNEQFF. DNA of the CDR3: TGTGCCAGCAGCTCCAGGACTAGCGATCGTCCCAATGAGCAGTTCTTC. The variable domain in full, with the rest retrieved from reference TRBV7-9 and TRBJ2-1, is DTGVSQNPRHKITKRGQNVTFRCDPISEHNRLYWYRQTLGQGPEFLTYFQNEAQLEKSRLLSDRFSAERPKGSFSTLEIQRTEQGDSAMYLCASSSRTSDRPNEQFFGPGTRLTVL.

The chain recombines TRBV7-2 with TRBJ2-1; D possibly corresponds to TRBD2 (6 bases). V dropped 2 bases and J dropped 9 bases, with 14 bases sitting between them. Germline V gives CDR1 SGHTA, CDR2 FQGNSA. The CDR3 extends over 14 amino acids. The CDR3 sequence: CASSLLTGGSEQFF. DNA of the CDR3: TGTGCCAGCAGCTTATTAACTGGGGGGTCTGAGCAGTTCTTC. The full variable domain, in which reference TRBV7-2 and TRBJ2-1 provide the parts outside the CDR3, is GAGVSQSPSNKVTEKGKDVELRCDPISGHTALYWYRQSLGQGLEFLIYFQGNSAPDKSGLPSDRFSAERTGGSVSTLTIQRTQQEDSAVYLCASSLLTGGSEQFFGPGTRLTVL.

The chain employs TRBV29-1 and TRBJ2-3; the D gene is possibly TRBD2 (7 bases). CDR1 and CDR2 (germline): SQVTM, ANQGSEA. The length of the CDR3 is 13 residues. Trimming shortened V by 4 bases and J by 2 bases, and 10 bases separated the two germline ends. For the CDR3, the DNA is TGCAGCGTTGTAGGGGGGGCCACAGATACGCAGTATTTT. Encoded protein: CSVVGGATDTQYF.

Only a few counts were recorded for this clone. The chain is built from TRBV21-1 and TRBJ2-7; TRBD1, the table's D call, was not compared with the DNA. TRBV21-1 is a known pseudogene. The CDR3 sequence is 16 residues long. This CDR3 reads CASSKVRIRASYEQYF. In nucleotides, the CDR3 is TGTGCCAGCAGCAAAGTTCGTATCAGGGCATCCTACGAGCAGTACTTC.

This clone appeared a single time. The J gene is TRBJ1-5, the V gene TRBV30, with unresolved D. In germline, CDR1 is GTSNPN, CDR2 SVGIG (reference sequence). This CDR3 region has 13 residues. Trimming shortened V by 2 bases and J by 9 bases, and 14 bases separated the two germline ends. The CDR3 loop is CAWSFGPERPQHF. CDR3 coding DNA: TGTGCCTGGAGTTTTGGGCCGGAAAGGCCCCAGCATTTT.